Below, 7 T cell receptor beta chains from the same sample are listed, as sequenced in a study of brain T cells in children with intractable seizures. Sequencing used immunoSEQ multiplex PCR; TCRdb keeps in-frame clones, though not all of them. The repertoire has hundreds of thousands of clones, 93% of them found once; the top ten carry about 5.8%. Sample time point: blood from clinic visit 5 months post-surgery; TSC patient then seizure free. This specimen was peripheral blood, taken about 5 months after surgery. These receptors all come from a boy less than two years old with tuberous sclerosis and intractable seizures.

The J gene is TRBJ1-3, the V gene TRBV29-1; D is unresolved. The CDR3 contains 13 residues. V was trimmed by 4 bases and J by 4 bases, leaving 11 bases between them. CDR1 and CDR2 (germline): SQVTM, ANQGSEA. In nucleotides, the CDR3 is TGCAGCGTTGGTGAAACACAGGGAAACACCATATATTTT. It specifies CSVGETQGNTIYF.

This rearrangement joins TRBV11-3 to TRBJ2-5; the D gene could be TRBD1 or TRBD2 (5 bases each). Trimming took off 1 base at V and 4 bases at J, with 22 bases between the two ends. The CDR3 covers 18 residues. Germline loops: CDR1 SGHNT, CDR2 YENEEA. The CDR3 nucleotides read TGTGCCAGCAGCTTAGCTACCCTGGCGTCTAATGGGGGAGAGACCCAGTACTTC. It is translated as CASSLATLASNGGETQYF.

As DNA, the CDR3 is TGTGCCAGCAGCCAAGATGGGGGGGCCCACTTCACAGATACGCAGTATTTT. Translating gives CASSQDGGAHFTDTQYF. The chain employs TRBV3-1 (or the pseudogene TRBV3-2) and TRBJ2-3; tentative D call: TRBD2 (7 bases). V dropped 0 bases and J dropped 2 bases, with 15 bases sitting between them. CDR1 and CDR2 from the germline V gene are LGHDT and YNNKEL (reference sequence). The CDR3 length is 17 residues.

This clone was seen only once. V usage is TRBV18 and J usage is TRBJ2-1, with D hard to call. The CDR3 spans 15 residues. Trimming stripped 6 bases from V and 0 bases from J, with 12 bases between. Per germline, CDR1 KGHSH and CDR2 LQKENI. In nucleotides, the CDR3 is TGTGCCAGCTCTCTGCTGGCGAGCTCCTACAATGAGCAGTTCTTC. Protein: CASSLLASSYNEQFF. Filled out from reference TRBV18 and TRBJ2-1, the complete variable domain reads NAGVMQNPRHLVRRRGQEARLRCSPMKGHSHVYWYRQLPEEGLKFMVYLQKENIIDESGMPKERFSAEFPKEGPSILRIQQVVRGDSAAYFCASSLLASSYNEQFFGPGTRLTVL.

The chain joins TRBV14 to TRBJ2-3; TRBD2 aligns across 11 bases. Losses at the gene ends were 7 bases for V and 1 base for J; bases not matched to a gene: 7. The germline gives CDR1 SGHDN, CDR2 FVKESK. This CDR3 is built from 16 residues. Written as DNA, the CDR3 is TGTGCCAGCAAGGGTTTGGGACTAGCGGGCACAGATACGCAGTATTTT. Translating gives CASKGLGLAGTDTQYF.

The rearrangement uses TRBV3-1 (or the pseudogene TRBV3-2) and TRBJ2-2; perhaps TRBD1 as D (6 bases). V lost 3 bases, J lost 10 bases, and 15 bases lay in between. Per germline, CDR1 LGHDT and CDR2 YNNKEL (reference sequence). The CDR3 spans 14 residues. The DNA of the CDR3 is TGTGCCAGCAGCCACAGGGGTGGGTCCGAGGAGCTGTTTTTT. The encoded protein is CASSHRGGSEELFF.

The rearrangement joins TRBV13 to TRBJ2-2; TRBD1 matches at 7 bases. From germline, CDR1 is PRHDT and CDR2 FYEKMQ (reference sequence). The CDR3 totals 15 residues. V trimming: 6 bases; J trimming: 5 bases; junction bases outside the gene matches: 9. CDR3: CASRTGTVGTGELFF. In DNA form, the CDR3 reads TGTGCCAGCAGGACCGGGACAGTTGGGACCGGGGAGCTGTTTTTT.